The sequence of this TCR beta chain was determined in a study of blood T cell repertoires in COVID-19. Study summary: Acute and convalescent COVID-19 samples came from the United States, Italy and Spain. PBMCs, B-cell-depleted T cells, or T cells provided the cDNA or gDNA that made up the material.

Clones were read by immunoSEQ multiplex PCR, and TCRdb kept only the in-frame ones, dropping some. The sample lists approximately 150,000 clones; approximately 89% were seen once. This sequence originates from a man in his 60s with active or convalescent COVID-19. Material: peripheral blood.

The DNA of the CDR3 is TGTGCCAGCAGCCAGACACAGGGGAACTATGGCTACACCTTC. As protein: CASSQTQGNYGYTF. This rearrangement joins TRBV5-4 to TRBJ1-2; 7 nucleotides line up with TRBD1. The CDR3 covers 14 residues. In germline, CDR1 is SGHNT, CDR2 YYREEE (reference sequence). V shed 4 bases and J 2 bases; nucleotides not matched to a gene: 5.